The text below deals with one T cell receptor (beta chain). This sample was taken from a study of PD-1 blockade in classical Hodgkin lymphoma. Repertoires were generated with immunoSEQ multiplex PCR, while TCRdb's copy carries only in-frame clones and drops some. The sample has 50,000 to 75,000 clones, approximately 89% seen once; the top ten hold about 12%. Every single patient, without exception, relapsed after autologous stem cell transplantation, and brentuximab vedotin exposure varied. The germline V and J ends were trimmed by 4 bases and 7 bases, with 11 bases remaining between them. This CDR3 spans 12 amino acids. Germline V gives CDR1 SGDLS, CDR2 YYNGEE.

The chain has TRBV9 and TRBJ1-2; maybe TRBD1 (5 bases). The TCR sequence derives from a human donor with classical Hodgkin lymphoma. Here the sequenced sample was peripheral blood mononuclear cells (PBMCs), taken at baseline. CDR3 region: CASSRAGGGYTF. CDR3 nucleotides: TGTGCCAGCAGCCGGGCCGGGGGTGGCTACACCTTC.